The subject of this entry is one TCR beta chain. Its antigen is currently unknown. The sample comes from a study of post-analysis software for immune sequencing data. Study-wide findings and caveats: TRBV segments more frequent in patients than in controls numbered about 5 and included TRBV5-6, TRBV5-1 and TRBV20-1.

The germline V gene has CDR1 MNHEY and CDR2 SVGAGI. V was cut by 8 bases and J by 7 bases, with 12 bases left in between. CDR3 length: 13 residues. cDNA libraries of TCR beta carried unique molecular identifiers. TCRdb ran MiXCR on the PCR reads and lists one entry per CDR3 protein. The table includes about 540,000 distinct CDR3 sequences, roughly 34% detected once. The rearrangement links TRBV6-5 to TRBJ1-6; D unclear. Source material: blood. The receptor comes from a girl aged 2-17 years with multiple sclerosis. The CDR3 nucleotides read TGTGCCAGCGCCTATTTCTCAAATTCACCCCTCCACTTT. Amino acid sequence: CASAYFSNSPLHF.